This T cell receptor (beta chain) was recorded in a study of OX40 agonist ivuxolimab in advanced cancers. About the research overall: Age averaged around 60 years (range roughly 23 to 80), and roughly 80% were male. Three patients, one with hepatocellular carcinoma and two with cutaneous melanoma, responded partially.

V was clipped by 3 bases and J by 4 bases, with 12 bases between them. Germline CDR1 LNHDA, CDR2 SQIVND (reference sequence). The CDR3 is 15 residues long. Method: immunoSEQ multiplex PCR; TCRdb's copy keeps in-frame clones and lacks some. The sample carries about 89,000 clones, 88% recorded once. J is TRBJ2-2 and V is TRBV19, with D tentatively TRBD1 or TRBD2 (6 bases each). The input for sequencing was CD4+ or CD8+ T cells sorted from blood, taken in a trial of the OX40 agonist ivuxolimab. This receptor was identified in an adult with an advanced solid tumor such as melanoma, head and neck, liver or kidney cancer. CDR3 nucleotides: TGTGCCAGTAGTATGTCCCGGGGGCCCACCGGGGAGCTGTTTTTT. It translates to CASSMSRGPTGELFF.